The T cell receptor beta chain described here comes from a study of T cells in Graves' hyperthyroidism and ophthalmopathy. This clonotype showed up just a few times. What was amplified from RNA transcripts were TCR beta CDR3 regions. An initial round of RT-PCR targeting the TCR CDR3 relied on the HTBI primer set. From the multiplex PCR reads, TCRdb called clonotypes with MiXCR, one entry per CDR3 protein. The table includes hundreds of thousands of distinct CDR3 sequences, roughly 46% detected once. The CDR3 has 12 residues. CDR1 is DFQATT, CDR2 SNEGSKA, per germline (reference sequence). Trimming stripped 6 bases from V and 0 bases from J, with 8 bases between.

The V call is TRBV20-1, the J call TRBJ1-1, with D hard to call. The sequenced sample was peripheral blood or thyroid tissue (not recorded which). The TCR sequence derives from an adult man with Graves' disease, either hyperthyroidism or ophthalmopathy (not recorded which). CDR3 nucleotide sequence: TGCAGTGCCGGCGGAGTGAACACTGAAGCTTTCTTT. Encoded protein: CSAGGVNTEAFF.